This is a list of T cell receptor beta chains from one sample in a study of post-analysis software for immune sequencing data. TCRdb independently ran MiXCR on the PCR reads; one entry per CDR3 protein. This sample has 600,000 to 750,000 distinct CDR3 sequences; 59% occur once, and the top ten carry approximately 11%. Sequences were obtained from blood. The origin of the receptors is a girl aged 2 to 10 with multiple sclerosis. CDR3s include the opening cysteine and the closing phenylalanine or tryptophan. A D gene is named only where the DNA matches it firmly. Size tells how often a clone was seen (once, few, many) or the class of an expanded clone, and some rows leave it out.

CDR3aa: CSANQPQGGRGEAFF
CDR3nt: TGCAGTGCTAACCAGCCTCAGGGAGGACGAGGTGAAGCTTTCTTT
j_gene: TRBJ1-1
d_gene: NA
v_gene: TRBV20-1
abundance: NA

CDR3aa: CSAGNPGQRGNEQFF
CDR3nt: TGCAGTGCTGGGAATCCGGGACAGCGGGGTAATGAGCAGTTCTTC
j_gene: TRBJ2-1
d_gene: NA
v_gene: TRBV20-1
abundance: NA

CDR3aa: CATSRDRGGLGDIQYF
CDR3nt: TGTGCCACCAGCAGAGATCGGGGGGGGCTAGGGGACATTCAGTACTTC
j_gene: TRBJ2-4
d_gene: TRBD2
v_gene: TRBV15
abundance: NA

CDR3aa: CASSSWGTEAFF
CDR3nt: TGTGCCAGCAGCTCTTGGGGCACTGAAGCTTTCTTT
j_gene: TRBJ1-1
d_gene: NA
v_gene: TRBV7-2
abundance: NA

CDR3aa: CASSRDTQYF
CDR3nt: TGTGCCAGCAGCCGCGATACGCAGTATTTT
j_gene: TRBJ2-3
d_gene: NA
v_gene: TRBV11-2
abundance: NA

CDR3aa: CASSLRGGRSQETQYF
CDR3nt: TGTGCCAGCAGCTTGAGGGGCGGGAGATCTCAAGAGACCCAGTACTTC
j_gene: TRBJ2-5
d_gene: TRBD2
v_gene: TRBV7-9
abundance: NA

CDR3aa: CSARHPVTYEQYF
CDR3nt: TGCAGTGCTAGGCACCCGGTAACCTACGAGCAGTACTTC
j_gene: TRBJ2-7
d_gene: NA
v_gene: TRBV20-1
abundance: few

CDR3aa: CASKAGWGATQPQHF
CDR3nt: TGTGCCAGCAAGGCAGGTTGGGGGGCGACTCAGCCCCAGCATTTT
j_gene: TRBJ1-5
d_gene: NA
v_gene: TRBV27
abundance: NA

CDR3aa: CSARDRSSYGYTF
CDR3nt: TGCAGTGCCCGGGACAGGTCGAGCTATGGCTACACCTTC
j_gene: TRBJ1-2
d_gene: TRBD1
v_gene: TRBV20-1
abundance: NA

CDR3aa: CASSWGGNHWEQYF
CDR3nt: TGTGCCAGCAGCTGGGGGGGTAACCACTGGGAGCAGTACTTC
j_gene: TRBJ2-7
d_gene: TRBD2
v_gene: TRBV5-8
abundance: NA

CDR3aa: CASSEQPGRSYEQYF
CDR3nt: TGTGCCAGCAGTGAACAACCGGGACGGTCCTACGAGCAGTACTTC
j_gene: TRBJ2-7
d_gene: NA
v_gene: TRBV6-1
abundance: NA

CDR3aa: CASSPYGAKNIQYF
CDR3nt: TGTGCCAGCAGTCCATACGGGGCCAAAAACATTCAGTACTTC
j_gene: TRBJ2-4
d_gene: NA
v_gene: TRBV12-3/TRBV12-4
abundance: NA

CDR3aa: CASSDRAGEETQYF
CDR3nt: TGTGCCAGCAGTGATAGGGCAGGGGAGGAGACCCAGTACTTC
j_gene: TRBJ2-5
d_gene: NA
v_gene: TRBV6-1
abundance: NA